This TCR beta chain stems from a study of post-analysis software for immune sequencing data. Broader study findings: Controls had lower frequencies than patients of 4 or 5 TRBV segments, which included TRBV5-6, TRBV5-1 and TRBV20-1.

Regarding this clonotype: What it binds is not known.

The germline gives CDR1 KGHSH, CDR2 LQKENI. This CDR3 region has 18 residues. Germline trimming cut 3 bases from V and 3 bases from J; bases unmatched to any gene: 13. Sequencing libraries made from TCR beta cDNA carried unique molecular identifiers. The source material, about 0.9 to 11 million T cells, gave rise to 500,000 or so cDNA molecules. TCRdb re-called the PCR reads with MiXCR, one entry per CDR3 protein. This table has approximately 690,000 distinct CDR3 sequences, approximately 60% appearing once. The sample comprised blood. The rearrangement links TRBV18 to TRBJ2-1; 8 nucleotides agree with TRBD2. The source of this sequence is a girl under 10 years old with multiple sclerosis. CDR3 nucleotide sequence: TGTGCCAGCTCACCCCCGGTGGGAGCGGGAGCCAACTACAATGAGCAGTTCTTC. Encoded protein: CASSPPVGAGANYNEQFF.